This T cell receptor beta chain was captured by sequencing in a study of human T cells and chemical hapten exposure. Whole-study context: Alopecia areata, totalis or universalis was found in mostly female patients.

TCRdb ran MiXCR on the RACE reads and lists one entry per CDR3 protein. The sample has some 360,000 distinct CDR3 sequences, approximately 5.1% seen once. Deletions cut 3 bases from V and 2 bases from J, with 11 bases between. Germline CDR1 and CDR2: LNHNV and YYDKDF (reference sequence). The CDR3 has 14 amino acids. This clonotype showed up many times. The time point is: pre-sensitization, week 0. Regarding treatment: therapeutic diphenylcyclopropenone sensitization with weekly scalp DPC. Samples of blood were obtained prior to the application of each patch test. The V gene is TRBV15, the J gene TRBJ2-7; D may match TRBD1 or TRBD2 (5 bases each). This material consisted of whole blood, taken in connection with sensitization to the hapten diphenylcyclopropenone (DPC). The TCR comes from a woman aged 50 to 60 with alopecia areata. Some clones in this sample may be carry-over from other donors' samples. The CDR3 loop is CATSRRGQPYEQYF. CDR3 nucleotide sequence: TGTGCCACCAGCAGGAGGGGTCAGCCCTACGAGCAGTACTTC. Variable domain in full (rest from reference TRBV15 and TRBJ2-7): DAMVIQNPRYQVTQFGKPVTLSCSQTLNHNVMYWYQQKSSQAPKLLFHYYDKDFNNEADTPDNFQSRRPNTSFCFLDIRSPGLGDTAMYLCATSRRGQPYEQYFGPGTRLTVT.